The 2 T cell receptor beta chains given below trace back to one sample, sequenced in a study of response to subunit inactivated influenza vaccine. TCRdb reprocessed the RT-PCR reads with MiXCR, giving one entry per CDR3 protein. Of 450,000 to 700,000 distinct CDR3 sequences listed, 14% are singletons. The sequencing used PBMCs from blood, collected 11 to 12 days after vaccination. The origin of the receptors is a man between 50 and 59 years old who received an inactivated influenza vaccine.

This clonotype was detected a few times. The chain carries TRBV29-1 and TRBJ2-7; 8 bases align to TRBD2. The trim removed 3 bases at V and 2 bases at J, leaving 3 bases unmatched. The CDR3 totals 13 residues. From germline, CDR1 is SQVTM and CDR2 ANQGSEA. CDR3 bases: TGCAGCGTTGAGACTAGCGAAACCTACGAGCAGTACTTC. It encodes CSVETSETYEQYF.

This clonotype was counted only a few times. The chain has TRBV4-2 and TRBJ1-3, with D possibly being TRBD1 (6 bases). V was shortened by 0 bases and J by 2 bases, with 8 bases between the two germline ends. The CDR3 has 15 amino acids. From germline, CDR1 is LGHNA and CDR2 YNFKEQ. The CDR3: CASSQEQGPGNTIYF. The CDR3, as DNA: TGTGCCAGCAGCCAAGAACAGGGCCCTGGAAACACCATATATTTT.